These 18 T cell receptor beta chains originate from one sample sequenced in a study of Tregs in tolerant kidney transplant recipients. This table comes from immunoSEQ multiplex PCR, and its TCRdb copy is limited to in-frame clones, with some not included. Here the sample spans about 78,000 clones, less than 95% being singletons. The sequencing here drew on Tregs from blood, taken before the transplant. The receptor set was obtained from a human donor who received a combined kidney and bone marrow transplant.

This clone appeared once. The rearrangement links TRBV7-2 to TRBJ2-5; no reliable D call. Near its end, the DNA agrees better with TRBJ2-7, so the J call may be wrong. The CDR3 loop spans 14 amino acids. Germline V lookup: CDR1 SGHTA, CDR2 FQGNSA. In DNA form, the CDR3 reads TGTGCCAGCAGCTTCCCGGGTTTCAATTACGAGCAGTACTTC. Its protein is CASSFPGFNYEQYF.

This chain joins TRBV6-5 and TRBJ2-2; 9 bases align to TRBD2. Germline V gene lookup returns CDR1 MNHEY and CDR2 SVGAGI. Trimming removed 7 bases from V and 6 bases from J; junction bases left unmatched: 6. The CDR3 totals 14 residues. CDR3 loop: CASTYAGGSGELFF. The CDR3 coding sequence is TGTGCCAGCACTTATGCGGGAGGGTCCGGGGAGCTGTTTTTT.

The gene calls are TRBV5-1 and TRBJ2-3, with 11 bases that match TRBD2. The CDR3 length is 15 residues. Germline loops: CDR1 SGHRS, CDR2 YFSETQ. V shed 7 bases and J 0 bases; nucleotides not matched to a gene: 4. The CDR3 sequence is CASRRTSGSTDTQYF. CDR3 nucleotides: TGCGCCAGCCGTAGGACTAGCGGGAGCACAGATACGCAGTATTTT. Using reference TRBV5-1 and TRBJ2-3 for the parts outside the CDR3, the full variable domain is KAGVTQTPRYLIKTRGQQVTLSCSPISGHRSVSWYQQTPGQGLQFLFEYFSETQRNKGNFPGRFSGRQFSNSRSEMNVSTLELGDSALYLCASRRTSGSTDTQYFGPGTRLTVL.

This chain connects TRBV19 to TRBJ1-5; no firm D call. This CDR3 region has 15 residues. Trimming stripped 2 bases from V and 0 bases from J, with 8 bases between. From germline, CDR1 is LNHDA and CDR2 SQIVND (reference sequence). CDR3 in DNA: TGTGCCAGTAGTATATCCCCGTATAGCAATCAGCCCCAGCATTTT. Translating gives CASSISPYSNQPQHF.

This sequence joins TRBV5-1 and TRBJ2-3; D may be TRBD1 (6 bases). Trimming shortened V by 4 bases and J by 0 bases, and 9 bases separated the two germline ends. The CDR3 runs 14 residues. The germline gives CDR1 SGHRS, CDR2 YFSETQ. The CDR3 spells CASSPGESTDTQYF. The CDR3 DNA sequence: TGCGCCAGCAGCCCAGGGGAGAGCACAGATACGCAGTATTTT.

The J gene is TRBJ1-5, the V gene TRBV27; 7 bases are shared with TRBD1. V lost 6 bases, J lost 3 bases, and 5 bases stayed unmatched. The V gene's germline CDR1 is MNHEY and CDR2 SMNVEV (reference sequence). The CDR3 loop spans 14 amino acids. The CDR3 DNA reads TGTGCCAGCAGCCCGGGACAGTACAATCAGCCCCAGCATTTT. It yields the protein CASSPGQYNQPQHF.

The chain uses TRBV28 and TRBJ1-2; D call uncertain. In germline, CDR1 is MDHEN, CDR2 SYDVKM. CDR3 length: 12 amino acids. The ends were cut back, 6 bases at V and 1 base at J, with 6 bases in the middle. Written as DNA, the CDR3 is TGTGCCAGCAGACGGGGTAACTATGGCTACACCTTC. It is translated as CASRRGNYGYTF.

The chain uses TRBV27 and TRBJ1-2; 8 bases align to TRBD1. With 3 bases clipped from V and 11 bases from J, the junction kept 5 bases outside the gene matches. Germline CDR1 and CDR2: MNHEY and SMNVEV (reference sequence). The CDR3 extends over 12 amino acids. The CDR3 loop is CASSFLTGGYTF. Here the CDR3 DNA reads TGTGCCAGCAGTTTTCTAACAGGGGGATACACCTTC.

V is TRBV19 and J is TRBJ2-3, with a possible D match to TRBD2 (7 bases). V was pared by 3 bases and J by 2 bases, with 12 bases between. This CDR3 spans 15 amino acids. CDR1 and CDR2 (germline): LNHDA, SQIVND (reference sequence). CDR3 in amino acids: CASSIRGAHTDTQYF. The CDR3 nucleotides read TGTGCCAGTAGTATTCGGGGGGCTCACACAGATACGCAGTATTTT.

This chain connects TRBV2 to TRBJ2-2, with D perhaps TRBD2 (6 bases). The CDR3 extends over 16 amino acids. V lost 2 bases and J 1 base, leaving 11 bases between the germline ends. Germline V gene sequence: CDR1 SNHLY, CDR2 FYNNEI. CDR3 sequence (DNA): TGTGCCAGCAGTGAACTCGGAGCGGGGAACACCGGGGAGCTGTTTTTT. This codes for CASSELGAGNTGELFF.

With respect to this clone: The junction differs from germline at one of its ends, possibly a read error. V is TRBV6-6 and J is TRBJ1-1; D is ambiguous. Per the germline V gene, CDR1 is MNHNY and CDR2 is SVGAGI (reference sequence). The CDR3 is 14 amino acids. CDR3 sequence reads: CASSYSSGNSEAFF. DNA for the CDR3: TGTGCCAGCAGTTACTCGAGTGGGAACAGTGAAGCTTTCTTT.

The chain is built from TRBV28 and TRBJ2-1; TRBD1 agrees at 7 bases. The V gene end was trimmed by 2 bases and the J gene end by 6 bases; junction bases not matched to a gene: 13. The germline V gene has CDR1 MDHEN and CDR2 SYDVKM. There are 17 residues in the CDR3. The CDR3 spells CASSLDTGTDTFNEQFF. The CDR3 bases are TGTGCCAGCAGTTTAGACACTGGGACAGATACTTTCAATGAGCAGTTCTTC.

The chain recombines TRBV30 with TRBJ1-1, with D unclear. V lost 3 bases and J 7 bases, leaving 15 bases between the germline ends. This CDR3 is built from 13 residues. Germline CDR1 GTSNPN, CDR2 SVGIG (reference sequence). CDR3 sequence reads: CAWSPFEAGEAFF. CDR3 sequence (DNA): TGTGCCTGGAGCCCATTCGAGGCTGGTGAAGCTTTCTTT.

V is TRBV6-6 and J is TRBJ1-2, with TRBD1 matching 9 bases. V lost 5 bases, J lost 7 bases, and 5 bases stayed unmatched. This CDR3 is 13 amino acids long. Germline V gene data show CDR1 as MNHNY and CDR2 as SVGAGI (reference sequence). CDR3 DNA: TGTGCCAGCAGTGTACAGGGGGCGGTTGGCTACACCTTC. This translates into CASSVQGAVGYTF.

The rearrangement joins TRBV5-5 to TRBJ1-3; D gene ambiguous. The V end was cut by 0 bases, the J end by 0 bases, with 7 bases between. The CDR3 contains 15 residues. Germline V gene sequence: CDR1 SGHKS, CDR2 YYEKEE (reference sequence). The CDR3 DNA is TGTGCCAGCAGCTTGGAACTGGTCTCTGGAAACACCATATATTTT. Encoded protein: CASSLELVSGNTIYF.

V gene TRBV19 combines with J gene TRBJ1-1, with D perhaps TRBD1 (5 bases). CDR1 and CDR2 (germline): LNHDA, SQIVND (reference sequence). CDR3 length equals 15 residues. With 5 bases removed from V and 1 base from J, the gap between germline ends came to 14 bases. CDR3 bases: TGTGCCAGTAGTCCAGTATCGGGGGGGAACACTGAAGCTTTCTTT. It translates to CASSPVSGGNTEAFF.

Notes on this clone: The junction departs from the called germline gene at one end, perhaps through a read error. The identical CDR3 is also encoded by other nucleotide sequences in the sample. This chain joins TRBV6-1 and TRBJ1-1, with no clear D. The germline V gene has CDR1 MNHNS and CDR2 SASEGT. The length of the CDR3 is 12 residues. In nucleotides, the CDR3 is TGTGCTAGCAGTGAGGTGAACACTGAAGCTTTCTTT. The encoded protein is CASSEVNTEAFF.

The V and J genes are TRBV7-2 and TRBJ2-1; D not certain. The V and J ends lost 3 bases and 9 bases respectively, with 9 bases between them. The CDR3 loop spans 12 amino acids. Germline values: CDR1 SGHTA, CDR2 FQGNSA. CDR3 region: CASSFGFTEQFF. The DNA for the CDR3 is TGTGCCAGCAGCTTTGGCTTTACTGAGCAGTTCTTC.